The present TCR beta chain was sequenced within a study of blood T cell repertoires in COVID-19 (TCRdb year 2020). General notes on the study: Samples covering the acute and convalescent phases of COVID-19 were provided by collaborators in the United States, Italy and Spain. The material from the prospective study consisted of cDNA or gDNA derived from T cells, B-cell-depleted T cells, or PBMCs. Deeply sampled blood TCRbeta repertoires from subjects exposed to, actively infected with, or recovered from COVID-19 were included in the dataset. The repertoires were released in a freely available public database meant as a resource for research on the immune response to SARS-CoV-2. Samples came from the ongoing ImmuneRACE study (first 160 participants) plus 1,254 subjects from 6 global collaborators. Nearly every sample came with metadata listing a de-identified subject ID, COVID-19 status, age in years and sex. Where available, HLA class I and class II types were obtained from metadata supplied by the sample provider rather than from assay-based typing. Beyond this particular receptor, the publication reports: The amount of clinical and demographic metadata varied by source and participant and was provided uncurated.

The CDR3 holds 12 amino acids from the cysteine to the phenylalanine. The sequence is cut down to CDR3 DNA, 36 bases in frame from base 1. CDR1 is given as MDHEN and CDR2 as SYDVKM, both from the germline V gene. V and J lose 6 bases and 5 bases, and a span of 10 bases separates them. TCRbeta CDR3 regions were amplified from genomic DNA using the immunoSEQ Assay, a bias-controlled multiplex PCR. For the original study's pipeline: The number of nucleated cells in each sample was estimated from the amplification of reference gene primers within the assay. To quantify the absolute abundance of each unique TCRbeta CDR3 rearrangement, sequence reads were collapsed and filtered. For each sample, productive Simpson clonality was calculated as the square root of Simpson's diversity index across productive rearrangements. TCRdb carries this immuneACCESS record with in-frame sequences only. Its versions omit some clonotypes, under half of them owing to an unresolved V gene in the studies checked, with the rest unexplained. V and J calls plus clone size are reproduced from that table; the DNA served to infer D and trimming. The sample table lists some 80,000 clones, 75% to 85% of them with a count of one. The ten largest clones take up approximately 5% of the sample.

This clone was detected only once. No antigen is known for it. Base qualities are not at hand, and no much larger clone is one base apart. Collaborating institutions collected whole blood in K2EDTA tubes following their own protocols. For TCRbeta analysis, collaborator samples were shipped as frozen whole blood, as isolated PBMCs, or as DNA extracted from either sample type. Recombination linked TRBV28 to TRBJ1-1, with TRBD1 as a weak D call on 5 bases. This clonotype originated in an elderly woman with active or convalescent COVID-19. Sequencing was done on a sample of peripheral blood. The DNA is as follows: TGTGCCAGCAGGGGGGGAAGAACTGAAGCTTTCTTT. It codes for CASRGGRTEAFF.